The present T cell receptor beta chain was sequenced within a study of CD8 T cells in ankylosing spondylitis. TCRdb re-called the 5' RACE reads with MiXCR, one entry per CDR3 protein. The sample shows 210,000 or so distinct CDR3 sequences, about a quarter of them seen only once. Germline V CDR1 and CDR2: SQVTM, ANQGSEA. The V end lost 4 bases, the J end lost 3 bases, and 16 bases lay between the germline ends. This CDR3 comprises 14 residues. The TCR comes from a male donor with ankylosing spondylitis or in good health (not recorded which). This chain connects TRBV29-1 to TRBJ2-7; D unresolved. The sequenced material came from blood, either unsorted or a sorted T cell fraction (not recorded which). For the CDR3, the DNA is TGCAGCGTTGTCATGACATCGACCTTCTACGAGCAGTACTTC. Its translation: CSVVMTSTFYEQYF.